These 29 T cell receptor beta chains were all obtained from the same sample, sequenced in a study of Graves' ophthalmopathy and Graves' hyperthyroidism. Amplified TCR beta CDR3 regions were obtained using RNA transcripts as template. Second-round multiplex PCR came after a first-round RT-PCR that employed HTBI primers. MiXCR, run by TCRdb on the multiplex PCR reads, gives a single entry per CDR3 protein. The sample lists fewer than 250,000 distinct CDR3 sequences; under 30% were seen once. Material for sequencing was peripheral blood. These receptors originate from a man aged 50 or older with Graves' ophthalmopathy.

This clonotype showed up many times. The chain joins TRBV6-1 to TRBJ2-2, with TRBD1 matching 8 bases. V trimming: 3 bases; J trimming: 4 bases; junction bases outside the gene matches: 4. CDR1 and CDR2 (germline): MNHNS, SASEGT. This CDR3 has 15 amino acids. CDR3: CASSDRDRGTGELFF. In DNA form, the CDR3 reads TGTGCCAGCAGTGATAGAGACAGGGGCACCGGGGAGCTGTTTTTT.

There are many counts of this clonotype. The chain combines TRBV12-3 or TRBV12-4 with TRBJ1-2; D call uncertain. Trimming removed 6 bases at V and 2 bases at J, with 10 bases between. The CDR3 consists of 13 residues. CDR3 nucleotides: TGTGCCAGCAGAACCGGGGAGAACTATGGCTACACCTTC. This codes for CASRTGENYGYTF.

This clonotype was counted many times. The chain links TRBV6-2 or TRBV6-3 to TRBJ2-5, with 9 bases aligning to TRBD1. With 5 bases clipped from V and 5 bases from J, the junction kept 6 bases outside the gene matches. The germline gives CDR1 MNHEY, CDR2 SVGEGT. CDR3 size: 14 residues. CDR3 sequence (DNA): TGTGCCAGCAGTAACTGGGACAGGGATGAGACCCAGTACTTC. This translates into CASSNWDRDETQYF.

This clonotype was seen ten or more times. The rearrangement links TRBV6-2 or TRBV6-3 to TRBJ1-5; tentative D call: TRBD1 (5 bases). With 11 bases removed from V and 2 bases from J, the gap between germline ends came to 13 bases. Germline lookup yields CDR1 MNHEY and CDR2 SVGEGT. This CDR3 comprises 13 residues. CDR3 in DNA: TGTGCCGTACAAGACAGAGGCAATCAGCCCCAGCATTTT. It is translated as CAVQDRGNQPQHF.

This clonotype was detected many times. The chain links TRBV6-2 or TRBV6-3 to TRBJ2-7; the D gene is possibly TRBD2 (5 bases). V lost 6 bases to trimming and J lost 7 bases, with 19 bases between them. The CDR3 extends over 14 amino acids. CDR1 and CDR2 from the germline V gene are MNHEY and SVGEGT. CDR3 nucleotide sequence: TGTGCCAGCAGGCACGAAAGGGAGCATGGGGAGCAGTACTTC. Its protein product is CASRHEREHGEQYF.

This clonotype was seen repeatedly, ten times or more. This chain connects TRBV28 to TRBJ1-1; 8 nucleotides match TRBD1. This CDR3 spans 14 amino acids. Germline V gives CDR1 MDHEN, CDR2 SYDVKM. J was trimmed by 2 bases and V by 10 bases; bases with no gene match: 9. CDR3 protein: CANRPGTGNTEAFF. CDR3 in DNA: TGTGCCAACAGACCAGGGACAGGCAACACTGAAGCTTTCTTT.

This chain links TRBV7-2 with TRBJ1-1, with D possibly TRBD1 on 6 matching bases. V shed 1 base and J shed 5 bases, with 11 bases lying between them. The CDR3 extends over 14 amino acids. Germline CDR1 and CDR2: SGHTA and FQGNSA. The CDR3 DNA follows: TGTGCCAGCAGCTTAGGCTACAGGGAGACTGAAGCTTTCTTT. Amino acid sequence: CASSLGYRETEAFF.

Ten or more counts support this clonotype. V gene TRBV6-1 combines with J gene TRBJ2-5, with a weak D call TRBD1 (6 bases). The V gene's germline CDR1 is MNHNS and CDR2 SASEGT. This CDR3 has 17 residues. V was shortened by 3 bases and J by 9 bases, with 26 bases between the two germline ends. CDR3 bases: TGTGCCAGCAGTGACCAAAGGGGAGCCAGTACAGGGAGCGCCCAGTACTTC. This translates into CASSDQRGASTGSAQYF.

The V gene is TRBV6-1, the J gene TRBJ1-6; D is unresolved. CDR1 is MNHNS and CDR2 is SASEGT in the germline V gene. The CDR3 totals 16 residues. The ends were cut back, 0 bases at V and 6 bases at J, with 12 bases in the middle. The CDR3 DNA reads as TGTGCCAGCAGTGAAGCGCGAGGCAGGACTAATTCACCCCTCCACTTT. It encodes CASSEARGRTNSPLHF.

Many counts were recorded for this clonotype. At one end the junction does not follow the germline gene, possibly because of a read error. The rearrangement links TRBV12-3 or TRBV12-4 to TRBJ1-5; no clear D. CDR3 length: 14 residues. In DNA form, the CDR3 reads TGTGCCAGCACCACGGCAGGCCCAGCCTGGCCCCTGCATTTT. Translation gives CASTTAGPAWPLHF.

This clonotype was observed many times. V is TRBV20-1 and J is TRBJ2-5, with D uncertain. Germline V gene lookup returns CDR1 DFQATT and CDR2 SNEGSKA (reference sequence). The CDR3 has 14 amino acids. The V and J ends lost 7 bases and 7 bases respectively, with 22 bases between them. The CDR3 DNA sequence: TGCAGTGAGACGACATCGGATGGCTCCTGGACCCAGTACTTC. It encodes CSETTSDGSWTQYF.

This clonotype occurred many times. This sequence joins TRBV2 and TRBJ1-1; D remains ambiguous. Germline V gene data show CDR1 as SNHLY and CDR2 as FYNNEI. Trimming removed 5 bases at V and 4 bases at J, with 8 bases between. This CDR3 comprises 12 residues. Written as DNA, the CDR3 is TGTGCCAGCAGTATCCGAGTCACTGAAGCTTTCTTT. Translated, it gives CASSIRVTEAFF.

This clonotype was observed at least ten times. The chain links TRBV7-6 to TRBJ2-7; possibly TRBD1 for D (5 bases). CDR3 size: 15 residues. Germline lookup yields CDR1 SGHVS and CDR2 FNYEAQ. Trimming removed 5 bases from V and 2 bases from J, with 16 bases in between. The CDR3 nucleotides are TGTGCCAGCAGCCCGCAGGGTGGGTGGACCTACGAGCAGTACTTC. Translation: CASSPQGGWTYEQYF.

CDR3 protein: CASSLIPGQGGYEQYF. DNA of the CDR3: TGTGCCAGCAGCTTAATCCCCGGACAGGGGGGTTACGAGCAGTACTTC. The chain joins TRBV11-2 to TRBJ2-7; 10 positions agree with TRBD1. The ends lost 2 bases at V and 4 bases at J; junction bases unmatched: 8. CDR1 and CDR2 from the germline V gene are SGHAT and FQNNGV. CDR3 size: 16 residues.

The rearrangement links TRBV24-1 to TRBJ1-2; D gene uncertain. Trimming cost V 5 bases and J 0 bases, with 12 bases left between them. Germline CDR1 is KGHDR and CDR2 is SFDVKD. The CDR3 is 15 residues long. The CDR3, as DNA: TGTGCCACCAGTGCTTTTGACGGATCTAACTATGGCTACACCTTC. Amino acid sequence: CATSAFDGSNYGYTF.

In its sample, this clonotype was seen many times. V gene TRBV28 combines with J gene TRBJ2-5; possibly TRBD2 for D (7 bases). Deletions cut 5 bases from V and 5 bases from J, with 24 bases between. The CDR3 runs to 17 residues. CDR1 MDHEN and CDR2 SYDVKM come from the germline V gene. CDR3 in DNA: TGTGCCAGCAGTCAACCAAAAGGGGGGAGGGCCTATGAGACCCAGTACTTC. It specifies CASSQPKGGRAYETQYF.

There are many counts of this clonotype. V is TRBV12-3 or TRBV12-4 and J is TRBJ1-5, with 7 bases matching TRBD1. This CDR3 is built from 16 residues. The ends lost 6 bases at V and 0 bases at J; junction bases unmatched: 8. The CDR3 region has the DNA TGTGCCAGCAGCTCGGGCAGGGGGAATAGCAATCAGCCCCAGCATTTT. Translating gives CASSSGRGNSNQPQHF.

V and J are TRBV6-1 and TRBJ1-2, with TRBD1 as a possible D gene (5 bases). Germline assignment: CDR1 MNHNS and CDR2 SASEGT. The CDR3 runs 15 residues. V dropped 2 bases and J dropped 0 bases, with 10 bases sitting between them. As DNA, the CDR3 is TGTGCCAGCAGTGAATTCGACAGTGCTAACTATGGCTACACCTTC. It encodes CASSEFDSANYGYTF.

This clonotype has a count of ten or more. The chain combines TRBV6-5 with TRBJ2-5, with TRBD2 matching over 10 bases. The CDR3 sequence is 17 residues long. The V segment lost 6 bases and the J segment 6 bases; nucleotides outside the gene matches: 16. Germline CDR1 MNHEY, CDR2 SVGAGI. CDR3 sequence: CASRQIGGAGGGQTQYF. CDR3 DNA: TGTGCCAGCAGGCAGATCGGGGGAGCGGGAGGGGGACAGACCCAGTACTTC.

J is TRBJ1-2 and V is TRBV6-5, with D possibly being TRBD1 (5 bases). CDR3 length: 14 residues. Looked up from germline, CDR1 is MNHEY and CDR2 is SVGAGI. Trimming took 2 bases from V and 3 from J, leaving 10 bases between them. CDR3 coding DNA: TGTGCCAGCAGTTACGGGGGGAGCCACTATGGCTACACCTTC. Translation gives CASSYGGSHYGYTF.

This clonotype showed up many times. This chain connects TRBV30 to TRBJ1-1; the D is unclear. Trimming pared 2 bases from V and 1 base from J, leaving 8 bases between. In germline, CDR1 is GTSNPN, CDR2 SVGIG (reference sequence). CDR3 size: 13 residues. The CDR3 reads CAWSLSRNTEAFF. CDR3 bases: TGTGCCTGGAGTCTTTCGAGGAACACTGAAGCTTTCTTT.

The table lists this clonotype with many counts. CDR3 loop: CSARGASGIYEQYF. For the CDR3, the DNA is TGCAGTGCTAGGGGGGCTAGCGGTATTTACGAGCAGTACTTC. The chain joins TRBV20-1 to TRBJ2-7; possible D gene TRBD2, 7 bases. With 3 bases removed from V and 4 bases from J, the gap between germline ends came to 16 bases. The CDR3 loop spans 14 amino acids. Germline V gene sequence: CDR1 DFQATT, CDR2 SNEGSKA (reference sequence).

In its sample, this clonotype was seen many times. V and J are TRBV11-1 and TRBJ2-2, with TRBD2 matching 13 bases. This CDR3 is built from 17 residues. After removal of 4 bases from V and 10 bases from J, the junction contained 12 bases not matched to a gene. Germline CDR1 reads SGHAT; CDR2 reads FQDESV (reference sequence). CDR3 nucleotide sequence: TGTGCCAGCAGCTCGGGGACTAGCGGGATTTGGGCACAGGAGCTGTTTTTT. As protein: CASSSGTSGIWAQELFF.

The table lists this clonotype with many counts. V and J are TRBV6-2 or TRBV6-3 and TRBJ1-1; 8 bases map to TRBD1. This CDR3 is built from 14 residues. Germline CDR1 and CDR2: MNHEY and SVGEGT. The junction had 4 bases not matched to a gene; V was cut back by 4 bases and J by 3 bases. This CDR3 reads CASSLIQGDTEAFF. In nucleotides, the CDR3 is TGTGCCAGCAGTTTGATACAGGGGGACACTGAAGCTTTCTTT.

This clonotype came up many times. V is TRBV27 and J is TRBJ2-2; 7 bases align to TRBD2. This CDR3 is 18 amino acids long. J lost 2 bases, V lost 4 bases, and 13 bases had no gene match. Germline values: CDR1 MNHEY, CDR2 SMNVEV (reference sequence). CDR3 region: CASSSIYPRGINTGELFF. DNA for the CDR3: TGTGCCAGCAGTTCAATATACCCGCGGGGGATTAACACCGGGGAGCTGTTTTTT.

The genes are TRBV12-3 or TRBV12-4 and TRBJ2-5, with 8 bases matching TRBD2. The ends lost 4 bases at V and 1 base at J; junction bases unmatched: 8. The CDR3 is 16 amino acids. The CDR3 bases are TGTGCCAGCAGTTCCCTCGGCGGGACTAGCCAAGAGACCCAGTACTTC. Its translation is CASSSLGGTSQETQYF.

The gene calls are TRBV29-1 and TRBJ2-7, with a weak D call TRBD2 (5 bases). Trimming shortened V by 4 bases and J by 3 bases, and 13 bases separated the two germline ends. This CDR3 region has 13 residues. The germline V gene encodes CDR1 SQVTM and CDR2 ANQGSEA. The CDR3 nucleotides are TGCAGCGTTGTCGGTGAGGGAATCTACGAGCAGTACTTC. Translation: CSVVGEGIYEQYF.

This clonotype was recorded many times. The chain combines TRBV7-9 with TRBJ2-5; no clear D gene. Germline assignment: CDR1 SEHNR and CDR2 FQNEAQ (reference sequence). This CDR3 region has 11 residues. The germline V and J ends were trimmed by 5 bases and 7 bases, with 8 bases remaining between them. In nucleotides, the CDR3 is TGTGCCAGCAGCAAGAGTGGGACCCAGTACTTC. Amino acid sequence: CASSKSGTQYF.

This sequence joins TRBV7-2 and TRBJ1-6; perhaps TRBD1 as D (6 bases). The CDR3 has 15 residues. The V gene lost 4 bases and the J gene lost 7 bases, with 14 bases spanning the gap. Germline V gene data show CDR1 as SGHTA and CDR2 as FQGNSA. DNA for the CDR3: TGTGCCAGCAGCTCCCAGGGGACGTCCAATTCACCCCTCCACTTT. Translation gives CASSSQGTSNSPLHF.